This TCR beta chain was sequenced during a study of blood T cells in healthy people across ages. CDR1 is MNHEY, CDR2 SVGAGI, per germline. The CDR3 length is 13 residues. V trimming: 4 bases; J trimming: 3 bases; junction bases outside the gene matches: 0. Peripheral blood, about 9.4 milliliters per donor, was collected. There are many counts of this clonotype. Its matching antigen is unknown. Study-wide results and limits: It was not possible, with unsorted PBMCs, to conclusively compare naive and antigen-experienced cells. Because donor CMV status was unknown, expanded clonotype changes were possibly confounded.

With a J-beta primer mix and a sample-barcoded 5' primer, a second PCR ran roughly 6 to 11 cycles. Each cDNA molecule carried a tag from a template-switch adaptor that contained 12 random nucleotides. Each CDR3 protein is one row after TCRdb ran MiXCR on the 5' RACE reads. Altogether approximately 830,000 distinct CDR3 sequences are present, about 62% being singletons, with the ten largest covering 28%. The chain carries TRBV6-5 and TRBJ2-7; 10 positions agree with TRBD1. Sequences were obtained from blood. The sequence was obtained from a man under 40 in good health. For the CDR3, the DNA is TGTGCCAGCAGTTGGGACAGGGGCTACGAGCAGTACTTC. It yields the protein CASSWDRGYEQYF.